This T cell receptor beta chain comes out of a study of human T cells and chemical hapten exposure. Indicated time point: patch test 2, 6 weeks after DPC sensitization. As for treatment: therapeutic diphenylcyclopropenone sensitization with weekly scalp DPC. From whole blood left unfractionated, total RNA was extracted. Individual cDNA molecules had unique molecular identifiers attached to them by the library. TCRdb reprocessed the RACE reads via MiXCR and lists one record per CDR3 protein. The sample comprises about 140,000 distinct CDR3 sequences, about an eighth of which are singletons, and 1.3% to 1.5% rests with the top ten. The length of the CDR3 is 14 residues. The ends were cut back, 4 bases at V and 3 bases at J, with 8 bases in the middle. The germline V gene has CDR1 SGDLS and CDR2 YYNGEE.

The sequence was collected from a woman aged 45-59 years with alopecia areata. Some clones in this sample may be carry-over from other donors' samples. Here the sequenced sample was whole blood, taken in connection with sensitization to the hapten diphenylcyclopropenone (DPC). This chain links TRBV9 with TRBJ2-6, with unresolved D. The CDR3 spells CASSRVGGANVLTF. The CDR3 DNA reads TGTGCCAGCAGCAGAGTCGGTGGGGCCAACGTCCTGACTTTC. The entire variable domain, with the rest obtained from reference TRBV9 and TRBJ2-6, is as follows: DSGVTQTPKHLITATGQRVTLRCSPRSGDLSVYWYQQSLDQGLQFLIQYYNGEERAKGNILERFSAQQFPDLHSELNLSSLELGDSALYFCASSRVGGANVLTFGAGSRLTVL.